Shown below are 2 T cell receptor beta chains from a single sample sequenced in a study of CD8+ T cells in alopecia areata. Isolated RNA was reverse transcribed into cDNA used as the sequencing template. Sequencing used immunoSEQ multiplex PCR; TCRdb keeps in-frame clones, though not all of them. The data hold about 210,000 clones, with around 65% observed a single time. The treatment: oral pan-JAK inhibitor, 5-10 mg twice daily. Material: CD4+ T cells sorted from blood, obtained at week 4, from a patient treated with tofacitinib. The receptors here all came from a human donor with alopecia areata.

V gene TRBV5-1 combines with J gene TRBJ1-1; a weak D match, TRBD1 (5 bases). The CDR3 consists of 14 residues. V was pared by 7 bases and J by 7 bases, with 20 bases between. Germline loops: CDR1 SGHRS, CDR2 YFSETQ. The CDR3 DNA is TGCGCCAGCGCCTTAGGTGGAGGGGATGGTGAAGCTTTCTTT. It yields the protein CASALGGGDGEAFF.

The table lists this clone with a few counts. J is TRBJ2-2 and V is TRBV27; a possible D gene is TRBD1 (6 bases). CDR3 size: 15 residues. V lost 2 bases to trimming and J lost 2 bases, with 9 bases between them. The germline CDR1 and CDR2 sequences are MNHEY and SMNVEV (reference sequence). Here the CDR3 DNA reads TGTGCCAGCAGTTTAGCCAGGGGAAACACCGGGGAGCTGTTTTTT. It encodes CASSLARGNTGELFF.